This T cell receptor (beta chain) was sequenced during a study of blood T cell repertoires in COVID-19. Study summary: Acute and convalescent COVID-19 samples came from the United States, Italy and Spain.

Original handling: Reference gene primer amplification yielded estimated nucleated cell counts. The method was immunoSEQ multiplex PCR; TCRdb's version includes in-frame clones alone and lacks a portion of them. V and J calls plus clone size are reproduced from that table; the DNA served to infer D and trimming. The sample lists some 170,000 clones; about 80% were seen once. The CDR3 runs to 14 residues. Germline CDR1 SGHNT, CDR2 YYREEE (reference sequence). J lost 3 bases, V lost 4 bases, and 3 bases had no gene match. The chain is built from TRBV5-4 and TRBJ2-3, with 9 bases that match TRBD2. The origin of this receptor is a woman between 70 and 85 years old with acute or convalescent COVID-19. The sample taken for sequencing was peripheral blood. CDR3 in DNA: TGTGCCAGCAGCCTTAGCGGGAGTACAGATACGCAGTATTTT. Translated: CASSLSGSTDTQYF.